The 18 T cell receptor beta chains given below trace back to one sample, sequenced in a study of cytomegalovirus exposure and HLA in healthy donors. In the PCR, 60 Vbeta and 13 Jbeta primers were used. TCRdb's table, derived via immunoSEQ multiplex PCR, lists solely in-frame clones and lacks some. The repertoire has hundreds of thousands of clones, around 76% of them found once; the top ten carry 0.55% to 0.75%. Sequencing was performed on PBMCs. The origin of the receptors is a man younger than 30 in good health and CMV-seronegative.

The J gene is TRBJ2-3, the V gene TRBV19; 7 nucleotides agree with TRBD2. The CDR3 covers 15 residues. Looked up from germline, CDR1 is LNHDA and CDR2 is SQIVND (reference sequence). V dropped 6 bases and J dropped 3; count of bases not matched to a gene: 9. In nucleotides, the CDR3 is TGTGCCAGTAGAGGTCTAGCGGAGGGTACAGATACGCAGTATTTT. Protein product: CASRGLAEGTDTQYF.

V usage is TRBV7-9 and J usage is TRBJ1-5, with D maybe TRBD1 (5 bases). Germline V gene sequence: CDR1 SEHNR, CDR2 FQNEAQ (reference sequence). The V and J ends lost 3 bases and 5 bases respectively, with 11 bases between them. The CDR3 has 14 amino acids. The chain's CDR3 is CASSLGGLDQPQHF. Written as DNA, the CDR3 is TGTGCCAGCAGCTTGGGGGGTCTCGATCAGCCCCAGCATTTT.

The chain has TRBV5-1 and TRBJ2-5; a possible D gene is TRBD2 (6 bases). The DNA end lines up better with TRBJ2-7; the J call may be wrong. The germline V gene encodes CDR1 SGHRS and CDR2 YFSETQ. The CDR3 totals 15 residues. CDR3 amino acids: CASSYSPGASYEQYF. CDR3 DNA: TGCGCCAGCAGCTACAGTCCGGGAGCCAGTTACGAGCAGTACTTC.

This clone was observed a few times. CDR3 nucleotide sequence: TGTGCCAGCAGTGAATGGACTAGCGGCTCCTACGAGCAGTACTTC. Its translation is CASSEWTSGSYEQYF. This chain joins TRBV25-1 and TRBJ2-7; 10 bases align to TRBD2. The V gene's germline CDR1 is MGHDK and CDR2 SYGVNS. V was pared by 1 base and J by 0 bases, with 0 bases of the junction left unmatched. The CDR3 has 15 amino acids.

The chain links TRBV5-4 to TRBJ1-1; 7 positions match TRBD1. Germline V lookup: CDR1 SGHNT, CDR2 YYREEE (reference sequence). The CDR3 is 14 residues long. After removal of 2 bases from V and 5 bases from J, the junction contained 6 bases not matched to a gene. For the CDR3, the DNA is TGTGCCAGCAGCTTTGCAGGGGGATGGACTGAAGCTTTCTTT. This sequence encodes CASSFAGGWTEAFF.

CDR3 region: CASSLGSGSEETQYF. DNA of the CDR3: TGTGCCAGCAGCTTGGGGAGCGGGAGCGAAGAGACCCAGTACTTC. V usage is TRBV5-4 and J usage is TRBJ2-5, with 8 bases fitting TRBD2. CDR1 is SGHNT and CDR2 is YYREEE in the germline V gene (reference sequence). There are 15 residues in the CDR3. V lost 0 bases to trimming and J lost 3 bases; unmatched junction nucleotides: 4. Together with reference TRBV5-4 and TRBJ2-5, the CDR3 gives the full variable domain: ETGVTQSPTHLIKTRGQQVTLRCSSQSGHNTVSWYQQALGQGPQFIFQYYREEENGRGNFPPRFSGLQFPNYSSELNVNALELDDSALYLCASSLGSGSEETQYFGPGTRLLVL.

The rearrangement joins TRBV28 to TRBJ2-7, with D maybe TRBD2 (6 bases). Trimming shortened V by 7 bases and J by 1 base, and 14 bases separated the two germline ends. The CDR3 is 14 amino acids. Germline assignment: CDR1 MDHEN and CDR2 SYDVKM. The CDR3: CASTDGTYSYEQYF. CDR3 sequence (DNA): TGTGCCAGCACTGATGGGACTTATTCCTACGAGCAGTACTTC.

J is TRBJ1-2 and V is TRBV7-3, with 9 nucleotides matching TRBD1. This CDR3 is built from 14 residues. Germline V gene data show CDR1 as SGHTA and CDR2 as FQGTGA. Trimming took 4 bases from V and 4 from J; bases not matched to a gene: 4. The DNA for the CDR3 is TGTGCCAGCAGCTCGACAGGGGGTGGCTATGGCTACACCTTC. The encoded protein is CASSSTGGGYGYTF.

The chain uses TRBV19 and TRBJ2-4; perhaps TRBD1 as D (7 bases). Trimming pared 5 bases from V and 8 bases from J, leaving 19 bases between. The CDR3 sequence is 15 residues long. Germline values: CDR1 LNHDA, CDR2 SQIVND (reference sequence). CDR3 in amino acids: CASSLSEGAMDIQYF. The CDR3 nucleotides read TGTGCCAGTAGTCTATCGGAGGGGGCGATGGACATTCAGTACTTC.

The gene calls are TRBV5-6 and TRBJ2-7; 7 bases fit TRBD1. CDR3 length: 14 amino acids. Germline V gene lookup returns CDR1 SGHDT and CDR2 YYEEEE. V lost 2 bases and J lost 2; bases outside the gene matches: 4. DNA of the CDR3: TGTGCCAGCAGCTTTATGGACAGGACCTACGAGCAGTACTTC. As protein: CASSFMDRTYEQYF.

The chain couples TRBV28 to TRBJ1-1, with 9 bases lining up with TRBD1. The CDR3 is 13 residues long. The V gene end was trimmed by 5 bases and the J gene end by 5 bases; junction bases not matched to a gene: 3. The germline CDR1 and CDR2 sequences are MDHEN and SYDVKM. CDR3 bases: TGTGCCAGCAGTCTCGGGACAGGGACTGAAGCTTTCTTT. Encoded protein: CASSLGTGTEAFF.

This clone was picked up a small number of times. The chain uses TRBV5-5 and TRBJ1-5; tentative D call: TRBD1 (6 bases). The V gene lost 4 bases and the J gene lost 3 bases, with 14 bases spanning the gap. Looked up from germline, CDR1 is SGHKS and CDR2 is YYEKEE (reference sequence). This CDR3 has 15 residues. CDR3 region: CASSVQTGNNQPQHF. DNA for the CDR3: TGTGCCAGCAGCGTACAAACAGGGAACAATCAGCCCCAGCATTTT. Full variable domain (missing parts from reference TRBV5-5 and TRBJ1-5): DAGVTQSPTHLIKTRGQQVTLRCSPISGHKSVSWYQQVLGQGPQFIFQYYEKEERGRGNFPDRFSARQFPNYSSELNVNALLLGDSALYLCASSVQTGNNQPQHFGDGTRLSIL.

The chain combines TRBV19 with TRBJ2-3; 7 positions agree with TRBD1. Trimming at V came to 1 base and at J to 5 bases, leaving 9 bases not matched to a gene. The CDR3 is 16 residues long. Germline CDR1 reads LNHDA; CDR2 reads SQIVND (reference sequence). The CDR3, as DNA: TGTGCCAGTAGTATAGTCCCCGACAGGGTTGAAGATACGCAGTATTTT. This encodes CASSIVPDRVEDTQYF.

This chain uses TRBV19 with TRBJ2-5, with 10 positions matching TRBD2. The CDR3 runs to 15 residues. The germline V gene has CDR1 LNHDA and CDR2 SQIVND (reference sequence). Trimming took 4 bases from V and 2 from J; bases not matched to a gene: 4. Written as DNA, the CDR3 is TGTGCCAGTAGTACCGGACTAGCGGCACAAGAGACCCAGTACTTC. Residues: CASSTGLAAQETQYF.

V and J are TRBV5-8 and TRBJ2-5; 7 bases are shared with TRBD1. The CDR3 covers 15 residues. Germline CDR1 and CDR2: SGHTS and YDEGEE. V was pared by 4 bases and J by 1 base, with 7 bases of the junction left unmatched. Here the CDR3 DNA reads TGTGCCAGCAGCCTTCACAGGGGTGGCCAAGAGACCCAGTACTTC. It yields the protein CASSLHRGGQETQYF.

This chain connects TRBV4-1 to TRBJ2-3, with 8 bases identical to TRBD1. Trimming at V came to 3 bases and at J to 2 bases, leaving 7 bases not matched to a gene. The CDR3 consists of 16 residues. Germline assignment: CDR1 MGHRA and CDR2 YSYEKL. This CDR3 is CASSHHTGGLTDTQYF. CDR3 nucleotides: TGCGCCAGCAGCCATCATACAGGGGGACTCACAGATACGCAGTATTTT.

The chain couples TRBV2 to TRBJ2-2; D might be TRBD1 (6 bases). V was shortened by 9 bases and J by 0 bases, with 8 bases between the two germline ends. CDR1 is SNHLY and CDR2 is FYNNEI in the germline V gene. The length of the CDR3 is 13 residues. This CDR3 reads CARQGANTGELFF. Written as DNA, the CDR3 is TGTGCCAGACAGGGAGCGAACACCGGGGAGCTGTTTTTT.

The chain employs TRBV4-1 and TRBJ2-1, with TRBD2 identical over 9 bases. This CDR3 region has 16 residues. After removal of 4 bases from V and 8 bases from J, the junction contained 12 bases not matched to a gene. The germline V gene encodes CDR1 MGHRA and CDR2 YSYEKL. For the CDR3, the DNA is TGCGCCAGCAGCCCGCAAGACGCGGGAGGGCCCCATGAGCAGTTCTTC. It is translated as CASSPQDAGGPHEQFF.